The source of this T cell receptor beta chain is a study of blood T cell repertoires in COVID-19. About the research overall: Samples representing acute and convalescent COVID-19 were sourced from the United States, Italy and Spain.

This clone has more than one count but fewer than ten. The data were produced by immunoSEQ multiplex PCR, yet TCRdb's version contains in-frame clones alone and is incomplete. The data show over 350,000 clones, with more than 75% seen just once and over 0.9% held by the top ten. V trimming: 6 bases; J trimming: 4 bases; junction bases outside the gene matches: 3. Per the germline V gene, CDR1 is MDHEN and CDR2 is SYDVKM. This CDR3 region has 13 residues. The sequencing input was PBMCs or T cells enriched from blood (not recorded which). The TCR sequence derives from a woman under 40 with acute COVID-19. This chain joins TRBV28 and TRBJ1-5, with 7 bases aligning to TRBD1. CDR3 sequence reads: CASRRQGNQPQHF. CDR3 DNA: TGTGCCAGCAGACGACAGGGAAATCAGCCCCAGCATTTT. Supplemented by reference TRBV28 and TRBJ1-5, the full variable domain reads DVKVTQSSRYLVKRTGEKVFLECVQDMDHENMFWYRQDPGLGLRLIYFSYDVKMKEKGDIPEGYSVSREKKERFSLILESASTNQTSMYLCASRRQGNQPQHFGDGTRLSIL.